This T cell receptor (beta chain) was captured in a study of human T cells and chemical hapten exposure. As for the study in general: Small pooled library volume differences mainly caused per-sample TCR yield variation. General observations from the study: With regard to DPC sensitization, TCRs above 1 in 1000 frequency did not change.

Authors' analysis steps: Sequenced samples showed a median of around 96,000 TCRs each, with counts running from around 25,000 to 690,000. TCRdb recomputed calls from the 5' RACE reads with MiXCR, one row per CDR3 protein. The V and J calls and clone size come from TCRdb's table, not from the authors' own analysis. This table holds about 80,000 distinct CDR3 sequences, about 8.4% found once. RNA extraction used unfractionated whole blood as the source of total RNA. CDR3 size: 14 residues. Germline lookup yields CDR1 SGHAT and CDR2 FQNNGV. Trimming cost V 5 bases and J 2 bases, with 13 bases left between them. As regards this clonotype: Its antigen is currently unknown.

The rearrangement links TRBV11-2 to TRBJ2-7; D is perhaps TRBD1 or TRBD2 (5 bases each). This TCR derives from a male donor in good health. In nucleotides, the CDR3 is TGTGCCAGCAGCCTGGGACGGCAAACCTACGAGCAGTACTTC. Its translation is CASSLGRQTYEQYF.